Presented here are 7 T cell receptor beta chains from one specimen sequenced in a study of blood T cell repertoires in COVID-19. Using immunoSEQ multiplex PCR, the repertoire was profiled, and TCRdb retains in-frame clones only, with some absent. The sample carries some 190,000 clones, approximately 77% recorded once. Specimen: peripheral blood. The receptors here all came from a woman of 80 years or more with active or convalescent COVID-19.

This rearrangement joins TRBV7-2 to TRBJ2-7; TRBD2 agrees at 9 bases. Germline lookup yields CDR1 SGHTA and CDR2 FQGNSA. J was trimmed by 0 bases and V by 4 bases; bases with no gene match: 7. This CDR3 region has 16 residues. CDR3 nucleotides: TGTGCCAGCAGCTCGGAGCTAGCGGGACTCTCCTACGAGCAGTACTTC. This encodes CASSSELAGLSYEQYF.

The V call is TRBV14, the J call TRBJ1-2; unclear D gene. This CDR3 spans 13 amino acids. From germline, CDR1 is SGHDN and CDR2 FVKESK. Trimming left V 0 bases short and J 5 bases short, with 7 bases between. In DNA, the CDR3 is TGTGCCAGCAGCCAAGATATCACATATGGCTACACCTTC. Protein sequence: CASSQDITYGYTF.

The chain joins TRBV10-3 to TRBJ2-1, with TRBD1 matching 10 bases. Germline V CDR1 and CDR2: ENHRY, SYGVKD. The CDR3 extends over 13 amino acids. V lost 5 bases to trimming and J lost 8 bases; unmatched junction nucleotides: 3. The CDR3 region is CAISWDRGDEQFF. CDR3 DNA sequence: TGTGCCATCAGTTGGGACAGGGGTGATGAGCAGTTCTTC.

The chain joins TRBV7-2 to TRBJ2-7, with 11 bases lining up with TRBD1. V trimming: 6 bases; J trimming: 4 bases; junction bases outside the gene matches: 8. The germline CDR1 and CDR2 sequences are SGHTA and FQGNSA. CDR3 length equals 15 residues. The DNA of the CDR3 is TGTGCCAGCAGTCGCCAGGGACAGGGGGTATACGAGCAGTACTTC. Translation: CASSRQGQGVYEQYF.

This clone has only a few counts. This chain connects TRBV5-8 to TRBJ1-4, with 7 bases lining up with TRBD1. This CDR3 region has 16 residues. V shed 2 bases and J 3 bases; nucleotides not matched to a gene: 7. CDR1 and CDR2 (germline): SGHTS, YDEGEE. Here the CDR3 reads CASSFSSGGPNEKLFF. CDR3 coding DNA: TGTGCCAGCAGCTTTTCTTCAGGGGGGCCTAATGAAAAACTGTTTTTT.

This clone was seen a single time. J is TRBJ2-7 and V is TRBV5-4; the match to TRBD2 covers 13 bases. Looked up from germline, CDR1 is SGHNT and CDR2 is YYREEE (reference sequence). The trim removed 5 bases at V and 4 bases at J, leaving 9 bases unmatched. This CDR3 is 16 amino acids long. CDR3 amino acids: CASRDRLAGGDYEQYF. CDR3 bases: TGTGCCAGCAGGGACAGACTAGCGGGAGGCGATTACGAGCAGTACTTC.

CDR3: CASSHLRGQAYNEQFF. The CDR3 DNA is TGTGCCAGCAGCCATCTCAGGGGCCAAGCCTACAATGAGCAGTTCTTC. This chain joins TRBV14 and TRBJ2-1; D is perhaps TRBD1 (6 bases). Germline-derived CDR1 and CDR2 are SGHDN and FVKESK. Trimming stripped 3 bases from V and 2 bases from J, with 14 bases between. CDR3 length: 16 amino acids.